A selection of T cell receptor beta chains follows, all from one sample in a study of blood T cell repertoires in COVID-19. Using immunoSEQ multiplex PCR, the repertoire was profiled, and TCRdb retains in-frame clones only, with some absent. The table shows about 150,000 clones, with 80% to 90% occurring only once. The sample was peripheral blood. These receptors were obtained from a man aged 18-30 years with COVID-19, enrolled during active disease. Each CDR3 is given with its conserved first and last residue. Each record gives: CDR3 protein, CDR3 DNA, clone size, D gene, V gene, J gene. D genes are given only for firm matches. Only part of the rows carry a size: once, few, many, or a class if the clone is expanded.

CASSLARTGLSYEQYF	TGTGCCAGCAGCTTAGCCCGGACAGGCCTCTCCTACGAGCAGTACTTC	many	TRBD1	TRBV13	TRBJ2-7
CASSLGLWALANTGELFF	TGTGCCAGCAGCTTAGGTCTCTGGGCCCTCGCGAACACCGGGGAGCTGTTTTTT	NA	NA	TRBV11-2	TRBJ2-2
CAWTGVTYEQYF	TGTGCCTGGACAGGGGTTACCTACGAGCAGTACTTC	NA	NA	TRBV30	TRBJ2-7
CASSYTQGAGDEQYF	TGTGCCAGCAGTTACACTCAGGGGGCTGGGGACGAGCAGTACTTC	NA	TRBD1	TRBV6-6	TRBJ2-7
CASSPLAGGGGEQFF	TGTGCCAGCAGTCCCCTAGCGGGAGGGGGGGGTGAGCAGTTCTTC	NA	TRBD2	TRBV2	TRBJ2-1
CASSQARQPYGYTF	TGCGCCAGCAGCCAAGCGAGGCAGCCCTATGGCTACACCTTC	once	NA	TRBV4-3	TRBJ1-2
CASSYNYGYTF	TGTGCCAGCAGTTATAACTATGGCTACACCTTC	NA	NA	TRBV2	TRBJ1-2
CASSFDGSGFYEQYF	TGCGCCAGCAGCTTCGACGGGAGCGGGTTTTACGAGCAGTACTTC	NA	NA	TRBV5-1	TRBJ2-7
CASSLGEGRYNEQFF	TGTGCCAGCAGCTTGGGGGAGGGCCGATACAATGAGCAGTTCTTC	NA	TRBD2	TRBV5-4	TRBJ2-1
CASSLQRDLDEQFF	TGCGCCAGCAGCCTGCAGCGGGACCTGGATGAGCAGTTCTTC	NA	TRBD2	TRBV5-1	TRBJ2-1
CASSLREGTGELFF	TGCGCCAGCAGCCTCAGGGAGGGCACCGGGGAGCTGTTTTTT	NA	TRBD2	TRBV5-1	TRBJ2-2
CAWSTPRGAASYEQYF	TGTGCCTGGAGTACCCCCCGGGGAGCGGCCTCCTACGAGCAGTACTTC	NA	NA	TRBV30	TRBJ2-7
CASSLDADWGGQETQYF	TGTGCCAGCAGCTTAGACGCGGATTGGGGAGGGCAAGAGACCCAGTACTTC	NA	TRBD2	TRBV7-2	TRBJ2-5
CASSYRGQGVYGYTF	TGTGCCAGCAGTTACCGAGGACAGGGCGTCTATGGCTACACCTTC	NA	TRBD1	TRBV6-5	TRBJ1-2
CASSIGRGPNQPQHF	TGTGCCAGCAGCATCGGGAGGGGTCCCAATCAGCCCCAGCATTTT	NA	NA	TRBV9	TRBJ1-5
CASSSDRVNLGEQFF	TGTGCCAGCAGCTCAGACAGGGTTAATTTGGGTGAGCAGTTCTTC	NA	TRBD1	TRBV9	TRBJ2-1
CASSLWGRETQYF	TGTGCCAGCAGTTTGTGGGGGCGAGAGACCCAGTACTTC	NA	NA	TRBV27	TRBJ2-5
CASSLSGPSNQPQHF	TGTGCCAGCAGCTTATCAGGGCCTAGCAATCAGCCCCAGCATTTT	NA	NA	TRBV7-2	TRBJ1-5
CASNRAGLEANYGYTF	TGTGCCAGCAACAGGGCAGGGCTTGAAGCTAACTATGGCTACACCTTC	once	NA	TRBV28	TRBJ1-2
CASSLRRGTEAFF	TGTGCCAGCAGTCTCCGCCGGGGCACTGAAGCTTTCTTT	NA	NA	TRBV28	TRBJ1-1
CASSLLGHRNTEAFF	TGTGCCAGCAGCTTATTGGGACATCGGAACACTGAAGCTTTCTTT	NA	NA	TRBV11-2	TRBJ1-1
CASSILRGQPQHF	TGTGCCAGCAGCATACTTAGGGGTCAGCCCCAGCATTTT	NA	NA	TRBV7-2	TRBJ1-5
CASSQGTGSNQPQHF	TGTGCCAGTAGTCAAGGGACAGGGAGCAATCAGCCCCAGCATTTT	NA	TRBD1	TRBV19	TRBJ1-5
CSVDGQGVGTEAFF	TGCAGCGTTGATGGACAGGGAGTGGGCACTGAAGCTTTCTTT	NA	TRBD1	TRBV29-1	TRBJ1-1
CASSLVGGRGGNIQYF	TGTGCCAGCAGCTTAGTCGGCGGGAGGGGAGGAAACATTCAGTACTTC	once	TRBD2	TRBV7-2	TRBJ2-4
CASSLGQGTYNEQFF	TGTGCCAGCAGCTTGGGACAGGGTACCTACAATGAGCAGTTCTTC	NA	TRBD1	TRBV5-4	TRBJ2-1
CASSIRDRGLRTGELFF	TGTGCCAGCAGTATCCGGGACAGGGGGCTTCGCACCGGGGAGCTGTTTTTT	NA	TRBD1	TRBV2	TRBJ2-2
CASSVRIGAGDSRWNEQFF	TGTGCCAGCAGCGTCAGGATTGGAGCGGGAGACAGCCGGTGGAATGAGCAGTTCTTC	NA	TRBD2	TRBV9	TRBJ2-1
CASSDVASQETQYF	TGTGCCAGCAGCGATGTAGCGTCCCAAGAGACCCAGTACTTC	NA	NA	TRBV6-2/TRBV6-3	TRBJ2-5
CATRLTRGPGELFF	TGCGCCACCCGACTCACAAGGGGTCCCGGGGAGCTGTTTTTT	NA	NA	TRBV5-1	TRBJ2-2
CAWSVGQKDGYTF	TGTGCCTGGAGTGTGGGACAGAAGGATGGCTACACCTTC	NA	TRBD1	TRBV30	TRBJ1-2
CASSPWREQYF	TGTGCCAGCAGCCCCTGGAGGGAGCAGTACTTC	NA	NA	TRBV7-8	TRBJ2-7
CASSMESGTYEQYF	TGTGCCAGTAGTATGGAGTCCGGGACCTACGAGCAGTACTTC	NA	NA	TRBV19	TRBJ2-7
CASSLRGANTGELFF	TGTGCCAGCAGTTTAAGGGGCGCGAACACCGGGGAGCTGTTTTTT	NA	NA	TRBV27	TRBJ2-2
CASSFPPGAYNEQFF	TGTGCCAGCAGCTTTCCCCCGGGAGCCTACAATGAGCAGTTCTTC	NA	NA	TRBV11-2	TRBJ2-1
CASSTVAGVNTGELFF	TGTGCCAGCAGTACCGTAGCGGGAGTCAACACCGGGGAGCTGTTTTTT	NA	TRBD2	TRBV27	TRBJ2-2
CASSLRERGEQYF	TGTGCCAGCAGTTTACGGGAACGGGGCGAGCAGTACTTC	NA	NA	TRBV27	TRBJ2-7
CASSYRLTNTEAFF	TGTGCCAGCAGTTACAGGCTAACGAACACTGAAGCTTTCTTT	NA	NA	TRBV2	TRBJ1-1
CATNPSGRQNEQYF	TGTGCCACGAACCCTAGCGGGAGGCAGAACGAGCAGTACTTC	NA	TRBD2	TRBV10-3	TRBJ2-7
CASSLDGRGGSNEQFF	TGTGCCAGCAGCTTAGATGGCAGGGGAGGGAGCAATGAGCAGTTCTTC	many	NA	TRBV11-3	TRBJ2-1
CASSLTPDRMTTGGSPLYNEQFF	TGTGCCAGCAGTTTAACCCCGGACCGCATGACCACTGGCGGGAGCCCTCTTTACAATGAGCAGTTCTTC	NA	TRBD2	TRBV27	TRBJ2-1
CSVEDGGRRTDTQYF	TGCAGCGTTGAAGACGGCGGGAGGCGCACAGATACGCAGTATTTT	NA	TRBD2	TRBV29-1	TRBJ2-3
CASSLLGQGENYEQYF	TGTGCCAGCAGCCTACTCGGACAGGGCGAAAACTACGAGCAGTACTTC	NA	TRBD1	TRBV4-2	TRBJ2-7
CASSLDARGSGNTIYF	TGTGCCAGTAGTCTCGACGCTCGGGGGTCAGGAAACACCATATATTTT	NA	NA	TRBV19	TRBJ1-3
CASSRHEPNEKLLF	TGTGCCAGCAGCCGACACGAACCTAATGAAAAACTGCTTTTT	NA	NA	TRBV28	TRBJ1-4
CASTGTGDAYEQYF	TGTGCCAGCACCGGGACGGGGGATGCCTACGAGCAGTACTTC	NA	NA	TRBV11-2	TRBJ2-7
CAISASGSSYNEQFF	TGTGCCATCAGTGCGAGCGGGAGCTCCTACAATGAGCAGTTCTTC	NA	TRBD2	TRBV10-3	TRBJ2-1
CASSDRGLGGF	TGTGCCAGCAGCGACCGGGGCCTAGGGGGTTTT	NA	NA	TRBV7-9	TRBJ1-3